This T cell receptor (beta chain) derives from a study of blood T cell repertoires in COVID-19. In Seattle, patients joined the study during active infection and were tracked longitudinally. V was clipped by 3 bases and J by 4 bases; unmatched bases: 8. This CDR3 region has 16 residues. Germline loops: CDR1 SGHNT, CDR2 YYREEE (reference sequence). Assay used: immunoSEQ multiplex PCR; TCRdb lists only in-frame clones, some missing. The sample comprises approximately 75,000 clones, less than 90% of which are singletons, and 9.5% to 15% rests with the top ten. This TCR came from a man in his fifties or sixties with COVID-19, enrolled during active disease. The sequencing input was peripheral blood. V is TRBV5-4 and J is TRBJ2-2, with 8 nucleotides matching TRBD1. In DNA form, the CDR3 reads TGTGCCAGCAGCTCTGGTGGGACAGGATTCACCGGGGAGCTGTTTTTT. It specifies CASSSGGTGFTGELFF.